This T cell receptor beta chain stems from a study of T cell changes during pregnancy in multiple sclerosis. Trimming removed 0 bases at V and 4 bases at J, with 12 bases between. The germline gives CDR1 WSHSY, CDR2 SAAADI. The CDR3 is 15 amino acids. Only in-frame clones appear in the TCRdb table, and some are missing; sequencing was by immunoSEQ multiplex PCR. The table shows 35,000 to 45,000 clones, with approximately 91% occurring only once. The rearrangement links TRBV10-2 to TRBJ2-5; D gene uncertain. The sequence came from a female donor in good health, enrolled as a control in a pregnancy study. The specimen comprised CD4+ T cells from peripheral blood mononuclear cells, sampled after pregnancy. CDR3 region: CASSESEMTGETQYF. CDR3 sequence (DNA): TGCGCCAGCAGTGAGTCCGAGATGACGGGAGAGACCCAGTACTTC.